These 31 T cell receptor beta chains originate from one sample sequenced in a study of vaccination effects on CD4 cells after COVID-19. Isolating CD4+ T cells followed less than 12 days of culture. Method: immunoSEQ multiplex PCR; TCRdb's copy keeps in-frame clones and lacks some. The sample carries 50,000 or so clones, approximately 65% recorded once. These receptors lack a known antigen. This sample comprised CD4+ T cells from PBMCs cultured without peptide, obtained before COVID-19 vaccination. These receptors were collected from a human donor who received a COVID-19 vaccine.

This chain uses TRBV7-2 with TRBJ1-2; TRBD1 might be the D (5 bases). This CDR3 has 13 residues. Looked up from germline, CDR1 is SGHTA and CDR2 is FQGNSA. The V and J ends lost 1 base and 6 bases respectively, with 9 bases between them. In DNA, the CDR3 is TGTGCCAGCAGCTTAGTGGCAGGGAATGGCTACACCTTC. The encoded protein is CASSLVAGNGYTF.

The chain combines TRBV12-5 with TRBJ2-2, with unresolved D. V lost 5 bases to trimming and J lost 2 bases, with 6 bases between them. CDR1 is LGHNT, CDR2 FRNRAP, per germline. The CDR3 loop spans 13 amino acids. The CDR3 region is CASGDRNTGELFF. The CDR3, as DNA: TGTGCTAGTGGTGACCGAAACACCGGGGAGCTGTTTTTT. The complete variable domain, with remaining parts taken from reference TRBV12-5 and TRBJ2-2, reads DARVTQTPRHKVTEMGQEVTMRCQPILGHNTVFWYRQTMMQGLELLAYFRNRAPLDDSGMPKDRFSAEMPDATLATLKIQPSEPRDSAVYFCASGDRNTGELFFGEGSRLTVL.

The chain joins TRBV7-2 to TRBJ1-6, with no clear D. The CDR3 extends over 14 amino acids. The germline CDR1 and CDR2 sequences are SGHTA and FQGNSA. Trimming left V 1 base short and J 7 bases short, with 8 bases between. The CDR3 protein is CASSLVKGNSPLHF. CDR3 DNA sequence: TGTGCCAGCAGCTTAGTCAAAGGGAATTCACCCCTCCACTTT.

The chain uses TRBV2 and TRBJ2-3; 8 bases align to TRBD1. The CDR3 runs 14 residues. Germline-derived CDR1 and CDR2 are SNHLY and FYNNEI. V dropped 4 bases and J dropped 5; count of bases not matched to a gene: 5. CDR3 amino acids: CASSATGEGDTQYF. As DNA, the CDR3 is TGTGCCAGCAGTGCGACAGGGGAAGGAGATACGCAGTATTTT.

This sequence joins TRBV7-2 and TRBJ1-5; D is unresolved. Trimming took 4 bases from V and 2 from J, leaving 12 bases between them. CDR1 is SGHTA, CDR2 FQGNSA, per germline. The length of the CDR3 is 15 residues. The CDR3 region has the DNA TGTGCCAGCAGCTCCCGACCCTGGGGCAATCAGCCCCAGCATTTT. This encodes CASSSRPWGNQPQHF.

The CDR3 loop reads CASSEAGSSYEQYF. The CDR3 DNA reads as TGTGCCAGCAGTGAGGCAGGATCTTCCTACGAGCAGTACTTC. This chain connects TRBV6-1 to TRBJ2-7; D is ambiguous. The CDR3 extends over 14 amino acids. V was cut by 3 bases and J by 1 base, with 10 bases left in between. Germline V gene sequence: CDR1 MNHNS, CDR2 SASEGT.

The chain links TRBV4-3 to TRBJ2-2, with TRBD2 matching 8 bases. The germline gives CDR1 LGHNA, CDR2 YSLEER. This CDR3 comprises 15 residues. J was trimmed by 7 bases and V by 1 base; bases with no gene match: 5. The CDR3 DNA is TGCGCCAGCAGCCAAGTGACAGCGGGGGTCGGGGAGCTGTTTTTT. This sequence encodes CASSQVTAGVGELFF.

A few counts support this clone. The chain has TRBV19 and TRBJ1-6; possibly TRBD1 for D (5 bases). This CDR3 is built from 15 residues. The germline V gene has CDR1 LNHDA and CDR2 SQIVND (reference sequence). V lost 3 bases and J 10 bases, leaving 16 bases between the germline ends. The CDR3 DNA is TGTGCCAGTAGTATTGGTCGGGGGATCGGATCACCCCTCCACTTT. It translates to CASSIGRGIGSPLHF.

The rearrangement links TRBV7-9 to TRBJ2-2; unclear D gene. CDR3 length: 12 residues. Germline CDR1 is SEHNR and CDR2 is FQNEAQ (reference sequence). Trimming pared 8 bases from V and 7 bases from J, leaving 11 bases between. CDR3 region: CASGPDFGELFF. The CDR3, as DNA: TGTGCCAGCGGCCCCGATTTCGGGGAGCTGTTTTTT.

Concerning this clone: Other DNA sequences in this specimen translate into the identical CDR3. The chain links TRBV5-1 to TRBJ2-1; D may be TRBD1 (6 bases). Germline-derived CDR1 and CDR2 are SGHRS and YFSETQ. V dropped 4 bases and J dropped 6 bases, with 8 bases sitting between them. This CDR3 comprises 12 residues. The CDR3 reads CASSTQGNEQFF. CDR3 bases: TGCGCCAGCAGCACACAGGGCAATGAGCAGTTCTTC.

V and J are TRBV5-6 and TRBJ2-5; D remains ambiguous. The CDR3 runs 14 residues. The germline V and J ends were trimmed by 3 bases and 5 bases, with 14 bases remaining between them. Germline values: CDR1 SGHDT, CDR2 YYEEEE. Here the CDR3 reads CASSSFREGETQYF. The CDR3 region has the DNA TGTGCCAGCAGCTCGTTCCGAGAAGGCGAGACCCAGTACTTC.

The chain has TRBV7-2 and TRBJ1-2, with 9 bases identical to TRBD1. With V trimmed by 3 bases and J by 8 bases, 10 bases remained unmatched. This CDR3 has 15 amino acids. The germline V gene has CDR1 SGHTA and CDR2 FQGNSA. The CDR3 DNA is TGTGCCAGCAGCTTGGCACAGGGGGCACGGGAGGGCTACACCTTC. Protein: CASSLAQGAREGYTF.

This clone was detected once. The CDR3, as DNA: TGTGCCAGCAGTTTATACGGGACAGGTTGGGAGCAGTACTTC. Its protein product is CASSLYGTGWEQYF. V gene TRBV28 combines with J gene TRBJ2-7; 8 nucleotides line up with TRBD1. Germline values: CDR1 MDHEN, CDR2 SYDVKM. This CDR3 spans 14 amino acids. The ends lost 1 base at V and 7 bases at J; junction bases unmatched: 6.

The chain has TRBV30 and TRBJ1-1; D unresolved. The CDR3 runs to 12 residues. In germline, CDR1 is GTSNPN, CDR2 SVGIG (reference sequence). Trimming removed 8 bases at V and 4 bases at J, with 14 bases between. CDR3 coding DNA: TGTGCCGTACATCGGGATTCCACTGAAGCTTTCTTT. Its protein product is CAVHRDSTEAFF.

The chain couples TRBV21-1 to TRBJ1-1. TRBV21-1 is described as a pseudogene. The CDR3 is made up of 18 amino acids. CDR3 protein: CASSKIGRARSMNTEAFF. Here the CDR3 DNA reads TGTGCCAGCAGCAAGATCGGCCGAGCCCGATCCATGAACACTGAAGCTTTCTTT.

The rearrangement uses TRBV7-2 and TRBJ2-2; TRBD1 matches at 7 bases. The ends lost 0 bases at V and 6 bases at J; junction bases unmatched: 13. Germline V gene sequence: CDR1 SGHTA, CDR2 FQGNSA. The CDR3 runs 18 residues. The CDR3 DNA is TGTGCCAGCAGCTTAGCTGCACGCCGACAGGGAAGCGCCGGGGAGCTGTTTTTT. It codes for CASSLAARRQGSAGELFF.

The chain employs TRBV29-1 and TRBJ1-1; D gene unclear. Germline lookup yields CDR1 SQVTM and CDR2 ANQGSEA. V was trimmed by 6 bases and J by 7 bases, leaving 12 bases between them. The CDR3 has 11 residues. The CDR3 bases are TGCAGCGTGACTAGCGGCGGTGAAGCTTTCTTT. Amino acids: CSVTSGGEAFF.

The sample holds a few counts of this clone. This chain links TRBV5-1 with TRBJ2-5; D perhaps matches TRBD1 (6 bases). The CDR3 has 14 residues. CDR1 is SGHRS, CDR2 YFSETQ, per germline. The V gene lost 7 bases and the J gene lost 5 bases, with 18 bases spanning the gap. In DNA form, the CDR3 reads TGCGCCAGCCGAGGACAGTCTCAGGGGGAGACCCAGTACTTC. This encodes CASRGQSQGETQYF.

This chain connects TRBV19 to TRBJ1-2; 9 bases map to TRBD1. This CDR3 contains 14 residues. Germline assignment: CDR1 LNHDA and CDR2 SQIVND (reference sequence). V dropped 5 bases and J dropped 4; count of bases not matched to a gene: 5. CDR3 loop: CASSLGTGLYGYTF. In DNA, the CDR3 is TGTGCCAGTAGTCTGGGGACAGGGCTCTATGGCTACACCTTC.

The chain uses TRBV19 and TRBJ1-1; 11 positions agree with TRBD1. Losses at the gene ends were 3 bases for V and 0 bases for J; bases not matched to a gene: 6. This CDR3 is 17 amino acids long. Germline CDR1 reads LNHDA; CDR2 reads SQIVND (reference sequence). This CDR3 reads CASSMGTGGAMNTEAFF. In nucleotides, the CDR3 is TGTGCCAGTAGTATGGGGACAGGGGGGGCGATGAACACTGAAGCTTTCTTT. Looking up the rest from reference TRBV19 and TRBJ1-1 gives the full variable domain: DGGITQSPKYLFRKEGQNVTLSCEQNLNHDAMYWYRQDPGQGLRLIYYSQIVNDFQKGDIAEGYSVSREKKESFPLTVTSAQKNPTAFYLCASSMGTGGAMNTEAFFGQGTRLTVV.

J is TRBJ2-7 and V is TRBV18, with D hard to call. The CDR3 runs 15 residues. The germline V and J ends were trimmed by 3 bases and 1 base, with 13 bases remaining between them. Germline CDR1 and CDR2: KGHSH and LQKENI. As DNA, the CDR3 is TGTGCCAGCTCACCTTCGGGCCCCAGTTCCTACGAGCAGTACTTC. Protein sequence: CASSPSGPSSYEQYF.

This rearrangement joins TRBV5-4 to TRBJ2-1; 7 bases are shared with TRBD1. The CDR3 sequence is 14 residues long. Germline-derived CDR1 and CDR2 are SGHNT and YYREEE (reference sequence). The V segment lost 0 bases and the J segment 9 bases; nucleotides outside the gene matches: 6. CDR3 amino acids: CASSLAGRGSEQFF. CDR3 in DNA: TGTGCCAGCAGCTTGGCCGGCAGGGGGTCTGAGCAGTTCTTC.

The V gene is TRBV7-9, the J gene TRBJ1-4; a weak D match, TRBD1 (5 bases). Germline V gene sequence: CDR1 SEHNR, CDR2 FQNEAQ (reference sequence). Between the trimmed V and J ends, which lost 5 bases and 8 bases, there was a span of 18 bases. The CDR3 totals 15 residues. CDR3 amino acids: CASSRQGGFEEKLFF. CDR3 sequence (DNA): TGTGCCAGCAGCCGCCAGGGCGGGTTCGAGGAAAAACTGTTTTTT.

The CDR3 DNA sequence: TGTGCCAGCAGTTACAACCCTTTCTCTGGCTACACCTTC. Protein product: CASSYNPFSGYTF. The chain is built from TRBV6-6 and TRBJ1-2; D gene ambiguous. This CDR3 spans 13 amino acids. CDR1 is MNHNY and CDR2 is SVGAGI in the germline V gene (reference sequence). The V gene lost 2 bases and the J gene lost 7 bases, with 11 bases spanning the gap.

The rearrangement joins TRBV6-7 to TRBJ2-7; D is perhaps TRBD1 (6 bases). TRBV6-7 is an ORF, with its function uncertain. The CDR3 has 17 amino acids. V shed 2 bases and J shed 2 bases, with 19 bases lying between them. This CDR3 reads CASSYAFYRAPPYEQYF. CDR3 DNA: TGTGCCAGCAGTTACGCCTTTTACAGGGCCCCCCCCTACGAGCAGTACTTC.

The J gene is TRBJ1-1, the V gene TRBV7-8; 9 bases are a match to TRBD1. After removal of 5 bases from V and 14 bases from J, the junction contained 6 bases not matched to a gene. This CDR3 has 11 amino acids. Looked up from germline, CDR1 is SGHVS and CDR2 is FQNEAQ. CDR3 protein: CASSLGQGSFF. The CDR3 DNA follows: TGTGCCAGCAGCCTGGGACAGGGATCCTTCTTT. The whole variable domain, remainder taken from reference TRBV7-8 and TRBJ1-1, is GAGVSQSPRYKVAKRGQDVALRCDPISGHVSLFWYQQALGQGPEFLTYFQNEAQLDKSGLPSDRFFAERPEGSVSTLKIQRTQQEDSAVYLCASSLGQGSFFGQGTRLTVV.

This clone was detected a few times. The rearrangement uses TRBV6-6 and TRBJ2-1; 10 bases are shared with TRBD2. The CDR3 has 14 residues. With 6 bases clipped from V and 10 bases from J, the junction kept 9 bases outside the gene matches. The germline gives CDR1 MNHNY, CDR2 SVGAGI (reference sequence). The CDR3 sequence is CASRSKREGHEQFF. DNA for the CDR3: TGTGCCAGCAGAAGCAAGCGGGAGGGCCACGAGCAGTTCTTC.

This chain joins TRBV25-1 and TRBJ1-1, with 7 bases fitting TRBD1. Trimming removed 4 bases from V and 2 bases from J; junction bases left unmatched: 7. Germline CDR1 reads MGHDK; CDR2 reads SYGVNS. This CDR3 has 15 residues. The CDR3 nucleotides read TGTGCCAGCAGTGTGACGGGACAGCCTAACACTGAAGCTTTCTTT. Translation gives CASSVTGQPNTEAFF.

This sequence joins TRBV28 and TRBJ2-5, with 9 bases identical to TRBD1. Germline V gene data show CDR1 as MDHEN and CDR2 as SYDVKM. Trimming removed 3 bases from V and 5 bases from J; junction bases left unmatched: 7. The CDR3 has 15 amino acids. This CDR3 is CASSFNTGGWETQYF. CDR3 nucleotide sequence: TGTGCCAGCAGTTTCAACACAGGGGGCTGGGAGACCCAGTACTTC.

The chain recombines TRBV5-1 with TRBJ1-3; D remains ambiguous. The germline gives CDR1 SGHRS, CDR2 YFSETQ. V was cut by 0 bases and J by 0 bases, with 4 bases left in between. CDR3 length equals 14 residues. Here the CDR3 reads CASSLGHSGNTIYF. The CDR3 bases are TGCGCCAGCAGCTTGGGTCACTCTGGAAACACCATATATTTT.

V usage is TRBV5-4 and J usage is TRBJ2-7; 7 nucleotides match TRBD2. Germline loops: CDR1 SGHNT, CDR2 YYREEE (reference sequence). CDR3 length equals 15 residues. After removal of 1 base from V and 4 bases from J, the junction contained 8 bases not matched to a gene. CDR3 bases: TGTGCCAGCAGCTTGTGGCGGGGGAAAACTTACGAGCAGTACTTC. Its protein is CASSLWRGKTYEQYF.